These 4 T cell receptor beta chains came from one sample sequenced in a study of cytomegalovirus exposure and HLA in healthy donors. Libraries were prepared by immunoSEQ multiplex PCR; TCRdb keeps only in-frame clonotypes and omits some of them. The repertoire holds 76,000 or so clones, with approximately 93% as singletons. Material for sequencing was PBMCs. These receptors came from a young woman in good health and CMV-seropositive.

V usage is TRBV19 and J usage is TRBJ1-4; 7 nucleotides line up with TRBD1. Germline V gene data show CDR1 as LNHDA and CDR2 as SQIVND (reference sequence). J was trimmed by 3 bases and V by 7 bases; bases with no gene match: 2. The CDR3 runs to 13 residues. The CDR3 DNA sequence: TGTGCCAGTAACGACAGGGCTAATGAAAAACTGTTTTTT. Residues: CASNDRANEKLFF.

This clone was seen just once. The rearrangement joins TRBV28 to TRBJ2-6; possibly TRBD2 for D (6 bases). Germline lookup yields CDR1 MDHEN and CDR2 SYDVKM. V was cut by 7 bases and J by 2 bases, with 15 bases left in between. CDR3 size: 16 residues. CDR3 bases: TGTGCCAGCAATGCGGGGCCCGGGCCTGGGGCCAACGTCCTGACTTTC. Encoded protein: CASNAGPGPGANVLTF.

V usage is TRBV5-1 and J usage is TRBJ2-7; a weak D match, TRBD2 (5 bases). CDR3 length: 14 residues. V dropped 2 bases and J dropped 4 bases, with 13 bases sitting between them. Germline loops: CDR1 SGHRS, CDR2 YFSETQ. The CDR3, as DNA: TGCGCCAGCAGCTTCGGAGGAAGCGAGTACGAGCAGTACTTC. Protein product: CASSFGGSEYEQYF.

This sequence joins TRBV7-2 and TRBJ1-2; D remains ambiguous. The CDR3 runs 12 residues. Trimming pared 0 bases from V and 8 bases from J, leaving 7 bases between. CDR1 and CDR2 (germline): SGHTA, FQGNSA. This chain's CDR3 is CASSLARGGYTF. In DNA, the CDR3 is TGTGCCAGCAGCTTAGCTCGAGGGGGCTACACCTTC.